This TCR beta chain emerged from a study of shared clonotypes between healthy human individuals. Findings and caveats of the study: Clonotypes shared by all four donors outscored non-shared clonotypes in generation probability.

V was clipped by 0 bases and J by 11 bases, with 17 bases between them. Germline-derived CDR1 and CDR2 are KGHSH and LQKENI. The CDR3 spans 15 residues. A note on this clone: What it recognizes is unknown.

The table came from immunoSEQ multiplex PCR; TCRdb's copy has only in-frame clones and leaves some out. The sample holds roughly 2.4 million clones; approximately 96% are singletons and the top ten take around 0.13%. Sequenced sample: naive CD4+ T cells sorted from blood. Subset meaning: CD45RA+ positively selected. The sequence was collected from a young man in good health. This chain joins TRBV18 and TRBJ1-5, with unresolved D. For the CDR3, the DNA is TGTGCCAGCTCACCACCTCCTGGTATTGGTGAGGCCCAGCATTTT. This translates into CASSPPPGIGEAQHF. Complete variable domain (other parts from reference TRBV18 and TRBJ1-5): NAGVMQNPRHLVRRRGQEARLRCSPMKGHSHVYWYRQLPEEGLKFMVYLQKENIIDESGMPKERFSAEFPKEGPSILRIQQVVRGDSAAYFCASSPPPGIGEAQHFGDGTRLSIL.